This TCR beta chain was sequenced for a study of T cells in tumors after PD-1 blockade. V shed 6 bases and J 5 bases; nucleotides not matched to a gene: 6. This CDR3 region has 15 residues. From germline, CDR1 is MNHEY and CDR2 SVGAGI. This table comes from immunoSEQ multiplex PCR, and its TCRdb copy is limited to in-frame clones, with some not included. Altogether 60,000 to 70,000 clones are present, around 74% being singletons, with the ten largest covering about 4.8%. The chain employs TRBV6-5 and TRBJ2-1; 11 positions agree with TRBD2. This specimen consisted of PBMCs, obtained after anti-PD-1 treatment. The origin of this receptor is a human donor with basal cell carcinoma. The CDR3 reads CASSLSGGADNEQFF. CDR3 sequence (DNA): TGTGCCAGCAGCCTTAGCGGGGGGGCCGACAATGAGCAGTTCTTC.